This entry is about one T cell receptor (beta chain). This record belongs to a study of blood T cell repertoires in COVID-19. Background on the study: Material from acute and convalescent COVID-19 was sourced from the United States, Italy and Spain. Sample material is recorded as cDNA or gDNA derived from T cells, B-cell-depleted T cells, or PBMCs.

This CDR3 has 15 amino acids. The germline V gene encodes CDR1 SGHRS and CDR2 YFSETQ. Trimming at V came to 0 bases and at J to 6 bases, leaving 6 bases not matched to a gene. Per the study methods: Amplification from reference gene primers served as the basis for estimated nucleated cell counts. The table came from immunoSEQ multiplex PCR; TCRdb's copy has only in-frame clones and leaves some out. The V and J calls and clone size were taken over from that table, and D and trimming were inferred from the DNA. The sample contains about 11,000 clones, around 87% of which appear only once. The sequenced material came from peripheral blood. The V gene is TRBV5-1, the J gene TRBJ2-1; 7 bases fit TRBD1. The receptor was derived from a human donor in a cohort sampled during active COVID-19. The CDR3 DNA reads TGCGCCAGCAGCTTGGGGCAGGGGGTTGGCAATGAGCAGTTCTTC. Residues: CASSLGQGVGNEQFF.